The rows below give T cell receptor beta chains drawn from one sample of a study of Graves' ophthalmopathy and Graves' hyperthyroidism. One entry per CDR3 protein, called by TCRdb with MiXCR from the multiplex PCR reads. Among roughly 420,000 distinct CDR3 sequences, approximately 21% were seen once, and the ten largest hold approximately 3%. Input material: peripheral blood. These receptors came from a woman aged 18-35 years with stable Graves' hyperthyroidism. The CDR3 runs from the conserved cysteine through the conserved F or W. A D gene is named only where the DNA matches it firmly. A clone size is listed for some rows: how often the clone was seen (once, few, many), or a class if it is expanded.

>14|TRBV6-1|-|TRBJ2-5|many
CASSPTGTKETQYF
TGTGCCAGCAGTCCTACAGGGACGAAGGAGACCCAGTACTTC
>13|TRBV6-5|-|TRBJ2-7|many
CASSYPNSYEQYF
TGTGCCAGCAGTTACCCTAACTCCTACGAGCAGTACTTC
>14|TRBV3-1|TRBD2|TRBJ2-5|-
CASSQTAGEETQYF
TGTGCCAGCAGCCAGACAGCGGGAGAAGAGACCCAGTACTTC
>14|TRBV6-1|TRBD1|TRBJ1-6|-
CASSDRDRNSPLHF
TGTGCCAGCAGTGACCGGGACAGAAATTCACCCCTCCACTTT
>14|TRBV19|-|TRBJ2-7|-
CASSTRLDVYDQYF
TGTGCCAGTAGTACCCGACTGGACGTCTACGATCAGTACTTC
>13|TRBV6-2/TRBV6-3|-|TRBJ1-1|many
CASSVRLNTEAFF
TGTGCCAGCAGTGTACGCCTGAACACTGAAGCTTTCTTT
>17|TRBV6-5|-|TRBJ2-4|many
CASSLEWRSVVKNIQYF
TGTGCCAGCAGTTTGGAGTGGAGGTCGGTGGTCAAAAACATTCAGTACTTC
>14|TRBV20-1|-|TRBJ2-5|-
CSATSRTIGETQYF
TGCAGTGCCACGTCCCGGACAATTGGAGAGACCCAGTACTTC
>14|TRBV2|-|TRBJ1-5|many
CATSSGYSNQPQHF
TGTGCCACCAGTTCGGGCTATAGCAATCAGCCCCAGCATTTT
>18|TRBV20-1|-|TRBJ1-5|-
CSALAFLAGANSNQPQHF
TGCAGTGCTTTAGCTTTTTTGGCAGGCGCAAATAGCAATCAGCCCCAGCATTTT
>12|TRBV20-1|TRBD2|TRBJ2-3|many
CSAGSGRSTQYF
TGCAGTGCTGGAAGCGGGAGGAGTACGCAGTATTTT
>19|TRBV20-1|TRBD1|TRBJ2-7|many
CSARGSGQGVLISPYEQYF
TGCAGTGCTAGAGGGTCGGGACAGGGCGTCTTAATTTCCCCCTACGAGCAGTACTTC
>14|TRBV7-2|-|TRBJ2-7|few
CASSFASGNQNPFF
-
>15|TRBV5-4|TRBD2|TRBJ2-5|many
CASSLPGLAIETQYF
TGTGCCAGCAGTTTGCCGGGACTAGCGATAGAGACCCAGTACTTC
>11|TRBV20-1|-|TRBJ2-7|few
CSVERVYEQYF
TGCAGTGTCGAGCGGGTCTACGAGCAGTACTTC
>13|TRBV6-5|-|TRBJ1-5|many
CASSSYLNQPQHF
TGTGCCAGCAGTTCCTACTTAAATCAGCCCCAGCATTTT
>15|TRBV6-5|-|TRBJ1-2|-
CASSLHGTLPYGYTF
TGTGCCAGCAGTTTACACGGCACTCTTCCGTATGGCTACACCTTC
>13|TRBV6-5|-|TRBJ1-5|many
CASSYSKPGIQHF
TGTGCCAGCAGTTACTCCAAACCAGGGATCCAGCATTTT
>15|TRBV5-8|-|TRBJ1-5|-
CASTRVVRGRQPQHF
TGTGCCAGCACCAGGGTCGTCAGGGGTCGTCAGCCCCAGCATTTT
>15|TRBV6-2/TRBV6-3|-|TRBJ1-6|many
CASSQSLIYNSPLHF
TGTGCCAGCAGCCAGTCCCTGATCTATAATTCACCCCTCCACTTT
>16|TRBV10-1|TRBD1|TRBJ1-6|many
CASPITGEHYNSPLHF
TGCGCCAGCCCAATAACAGGGGAGCACTATAATTCACCCCTCCACTTT
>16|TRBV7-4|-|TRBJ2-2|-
CASSLRDTSFTGELFF
TGTGCCAGCAGCTTACGGGACACCTCCTTCACCGGGGAGCTGTTTTTT
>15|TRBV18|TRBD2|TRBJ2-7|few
CASSPASGNSYEQYF
TGTGCCAGCTCACCGGCTAGCGGGAACTCCTACGAGCAGTACTTC
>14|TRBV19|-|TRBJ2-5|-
CASSSGGVGETQYF
TGTGCCAGTAGTTCCGGTGGGGTCGGAGAGACCCAGTACTTC
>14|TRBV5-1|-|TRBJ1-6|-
CASSLRGSDSPLHF
TGCGCCAGCAGCTTGCGGGGGTCGGATTCACCACTCCACTTT
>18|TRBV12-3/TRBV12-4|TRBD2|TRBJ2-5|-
CASSLGGSGGAKTETQYF
TGTGCCAGCAGCCTCGGCGGTAGCGGGGGGGCCAAGACTGAGACCCAGTACTTC